The source of this T cell receptor (beta chain) is a study of PD-1 blockade in mismatch repair-deficient tumors. The protocol was immunoSEQ multiplex PCR, while the TCRdb copy is restricted to in-frame clones and leaves out a portion. The data contain some 120,000 clones, about nine tenths of them seen just once; the ten biggest clones take up about 12%. The length of the CDR3 is 14 residues. In germline, CDR1 is GTSNPN, CDR2 SVGIG (reference sequence). The J segment lost 8 bases and the V segment lost 5 bases, leaving 11 bases of the junction unmatched. This TCR derives from an adult with mismatch repair-deficient cancer. Sequencing was performed on peripheral blood, taken approximately 72 weeks after starting pembrolizumab. The gene calls are TRBV30 and TRBJ2-1; TRBD1 aligns across 8 bases. The CDR3 region is CAWSYPTGVDEQFF. The CDR3 DNA reads TGTGCCTGGTCGTACCCGACAGGGGTCGATGAGCAGTTCTTC. Based on the CDR3 plus reference TRBV30 and TRBJ2-1, the full variable domain is SQTIHQWPATLVQPVGSPLSLECTVEGTSNPNLYWYRQAAGRGLQLLFYSVGIGQISSEVPQNLSASRPQDRQFILSSKKLLLSDSGFYLCAWSYPTGVDEQFFGPGTRLTVL.